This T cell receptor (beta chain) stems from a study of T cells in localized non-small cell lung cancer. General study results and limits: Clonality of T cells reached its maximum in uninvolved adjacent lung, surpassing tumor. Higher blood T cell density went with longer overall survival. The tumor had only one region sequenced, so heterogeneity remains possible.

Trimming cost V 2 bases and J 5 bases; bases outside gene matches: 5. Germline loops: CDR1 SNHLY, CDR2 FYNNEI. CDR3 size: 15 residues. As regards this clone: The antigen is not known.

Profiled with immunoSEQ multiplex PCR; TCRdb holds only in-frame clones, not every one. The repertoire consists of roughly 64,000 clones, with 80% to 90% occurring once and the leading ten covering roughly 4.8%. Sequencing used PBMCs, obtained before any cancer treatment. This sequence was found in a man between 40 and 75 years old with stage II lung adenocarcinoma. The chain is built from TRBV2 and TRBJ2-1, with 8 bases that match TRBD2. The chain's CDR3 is CASSERGRYDNEQFF. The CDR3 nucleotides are TGTGCCAGCAGTGAACGCGGGAGGTATGACAATGAGCAGTTCTTC.